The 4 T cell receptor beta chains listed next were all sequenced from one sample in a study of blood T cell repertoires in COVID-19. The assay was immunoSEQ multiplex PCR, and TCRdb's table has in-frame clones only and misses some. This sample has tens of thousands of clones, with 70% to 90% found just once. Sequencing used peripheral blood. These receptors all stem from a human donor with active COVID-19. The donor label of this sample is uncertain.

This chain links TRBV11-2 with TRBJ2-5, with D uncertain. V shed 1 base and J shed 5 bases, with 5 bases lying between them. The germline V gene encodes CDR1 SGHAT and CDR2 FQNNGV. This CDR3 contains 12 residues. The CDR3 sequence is CASSLVPETQYF. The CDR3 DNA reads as TGTGCCAGCAGCTTAGTTCCGGAGACCCAGTACTTC.

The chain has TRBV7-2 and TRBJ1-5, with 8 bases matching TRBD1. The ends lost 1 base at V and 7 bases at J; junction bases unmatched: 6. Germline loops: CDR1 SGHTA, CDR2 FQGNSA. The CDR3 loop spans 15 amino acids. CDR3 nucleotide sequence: TGTGCCAGCAGCTTAGGGACAGGGATAAACCAGCCCCAGCATTTT. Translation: CASSLGTGINQPQHF.

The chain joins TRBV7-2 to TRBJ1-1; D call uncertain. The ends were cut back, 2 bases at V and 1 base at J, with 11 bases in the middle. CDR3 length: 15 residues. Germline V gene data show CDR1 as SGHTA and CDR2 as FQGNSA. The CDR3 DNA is TGTGCCAGCAGCTTAAGCGGCCAGAAGAACACTGAAGCTTTCTTT. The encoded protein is CASSLSGQKNTEAFF. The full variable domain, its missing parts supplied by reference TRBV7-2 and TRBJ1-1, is GAGVSQSPSNKVTEKGKDVELRCDPISGHTALYWYRQSLGQGLEFLIYFQGNSAPDKSGLPSDRFSAERTGGSVSTLTIQRTQQEDSAVYLCASSLSGQKNTEAFFGQGTRLTVV.

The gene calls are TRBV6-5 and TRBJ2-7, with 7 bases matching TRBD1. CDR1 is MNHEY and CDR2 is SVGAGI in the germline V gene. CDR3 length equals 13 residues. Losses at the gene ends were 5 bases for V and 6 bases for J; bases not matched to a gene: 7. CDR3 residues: CASSRQGISEQYF. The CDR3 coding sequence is TGTGCCAGCAGTCGACAGGGTATCAGCGAGCAGTACTTC.